The 20 T cell receptor beta chains reported below all come from one sample, sequenced in a study of vaccination effects on CD4 cells after COVID-19. Scientists isolated CD4+ T cells after an approximately 10-day culture period ended. These receptors' targets are unknown. Sequencing was performed with immunoSEQ multiplex PCR; in TCRdb, only in-frame clones are kept and a portion is missing. The table shows fewer than 75,000 clones, with approximately 77% occurring only once. This material consisted of CD4+ T cells from PBMCs cultured without peptide, taken before COVID-19 vaccination. Source of these receptors: a human donor who received a COVID-19 vaccine.

This chain links TRBV7-2 with TRBJ2-2; 7 bases line up with TRBD1. From germline, CDR1 is SGHTA and CDR2 FQGNSA. With 2 bases clipped from V and 2 bases from J, the junction kept 8 bases outside the gene matches. This CDR3 is 17 amino acids long. CDR3 sequence reads: CASSLRPTGTNTGELFF. CDR3 nucleotides: TGTGCCAGCAGCTTAAGGCCGACAGGGACCAACACCGGGGAGCTGTTTTTT.

This rearrangement joins TRBV18 to TRBJ1-6, with TRBD1 matching over 7 bases. From germline, CDR1 is KGHSH and CDR2 LQKENI. J was trimmed by 5 bases and V by 4 bases; bases with no gene match: 2. The CDR3 has 14 amino acids. CDR3 amino acids: CASSRDSNNSPLHF. The CDR3 coding sequence is TGTGCCAGCTCACGGGACAGTAATAATTCACCCCTCCACTTT.

The V gene is TRBV6-5, the J gene TRBJ2-7, with 7 bases matching TRBD1. Germline-derived CDR1 and CDR2 are MNHEY and SVGAGI. The CDR3 sequence is 14 residues long. The ends lost 5 bases at V and 4 bases at J; junction bases unmatched: 8. The CDR3 is CASSPGQTTYEQYV. CDR3 coding DNA: TGTGCCAGCAGTCCGGGACAGACAACTTACGAGCAGTACGTC.

The rearrangement joins TRBV29-1 to TRBJ1-2, with 9 bases that match TRBD1. From germline, CDR1 is SQVTM and CDR2 ANQGSEA. CDR3 length: 12 residues. The V gene end was trimmed by 3 bases and the J gene end by 4 bases; junction bases not matched to a gene: 0. As DNA, the CDR3 is TGCAGCGTTGAGACAGGGGGCTATGGCTACACCTTC. Its protein is CSVETGGYGYTF.

The chain joins TRBV6-5 to TRBJ2-7; no reliable D call. The germline V gene encodes CDR1 MNHEY and CDR2 SVGAGI. V shed 6 bases and J shed 0 bases, with 12 bases lying between them. The CDR3 has 14 residues. CDR3 sequence reads: CASSKTSSSYEQYV. CDR3 DNA sequence: TGTGCCAGCAGCAAGACTTCAAGCTCCTACGAGCAGTACGTC.

The rearrangement joins TRBV5-1 to TRBJ1-1; possible D gene TRBD1, 6 bases. The CDR3 spans 15 residues. Germline CDR1 is SGHRS and CDR2 is YFSETQ. V lost 1 base and J 1 base, leaving 11 bases between the germline ends. In nucleotides, the CDR3 is TGCGCCAGCAGCTTGTGGGGAGGGGGGAACACTGAAGCTTTCTTT. Amino acids: CASSLWGGGNTEAFF. The variable domain in full, completed from reference TRBV5-1 and TRBJ1-1, reads KAGVTQTPRYLIKTRGQQVTLSCSPISGHRSVSWYQQTPGQGLQFLFEYFSETQRNKGNFPGRFSGRQFSNSRSEMNVSTLELGDSALYLCASSLWGGGNTEAFFGQGTRLTVV.

The chain recombines TRBV10-1 with TRBJ2-5; either TRBD1 or TRBD2 may supply D (5 bases each). V shed 3 bases and J shed 5 bases, with 13 bases lying between them. The CDR3 runs 14 residues. Germline-derived CDR1 and CDR2 are WNHNN and SYGVQD (reference sequence). CDR3 in DNA: TGCGCCAGCAGTGATGGGGGTGTCTCGGAGACCCAGTACTTC. Translation gives CASSDGGVSETQYF.

The V gene is TRBV11-1, the J gene TRBJ2-1, with D perhaps matching TRBD1 (6 bases). The CDR3 is made up of 16 amino acids. Looked up from germline, CDR1 is SGHAT and CDR2 is FQDESV (reference sequence). The V gene lost 1 base and the J gene lost 3 bases, with 13 bases spanning the gap. CDR3: CASSLESGQIYNEQFF. In DNA form, the CDR3 reads TGTGCCAGCAGCTTAGAATCCGGACAGATCTACAATGAGCAGTTCTTC.

This chain links TRBV7-2 with TRBJ2-3; D gene uncertain. Trimming stripped 5 bases from V and 5 bases from J, with 17 bases between. Germline V CDR1 and CDR2: SGHTA, FQGNSA. The CDR3 is made up of 15 amino acids. The CDR3 protein is CASSLATTLVDTQYF. The DNA for the CDR3 is TGTGCCAGCAGCCTTGCCACTACCTTGGTAGATACGCAGTATTTT.

The rearrangement links TRBV7-2 to TRBJ1-1; D ambiguous. The length of the CDR3 is 13 residues. Germline assignment: CDR1 SGHTA and CDR2 FQGNSA. The V and J ends lost 1 base and 2 bases respectively, with 5 bases between them. CDR3 loop: CASSLVANTEAFF. Here the CDR3 DNA reads TGTGCCAGCAGCTTAGTAGCTAACACTGAAGCTTTCTTT. Filled out from reference TRBV7-2 and TRBJ1-1, the complete variable domain reads GAGVSQSPSNKVTEKGKDVELRCDPISGHTALYWYRQSLGQGLEFLIYFQGNSAPDKSGLPSDRFSAERTGGSVSTLTIQRTQQEDSAVYLCASSLVANTEAFFGQGTRLTVV.

The chain links TRBV4-2 to TRBJ1-1; D not resolved. The CDR3 is 14 residues long. Germline lookup yields CDR1 LGHNA and CDR2 YNFKEQ. With 1 base removed from V and 8 bases from J, the gap between germline ends came to 14 bases. The chain's CDR3 is CASSQGSLRVEAFF. The CDR3 bases are TGTGCCAGCAGCCAAGGTAGCCTTAGGGTGGAAGCTTTCTTT.

V and J are TRBV5-1 and TRBJ2-1; 9 bases agree with TRBD2. Per the germline V gene, CDR1 is SGHRS and CDR2 is YFSETQ. The CDR3 spans 16 residues. With V trimmed by 1 base and J by 6 bases, 8 bases remained unmatched. CDR3 protein: CASSLTLAGPRNEQFF. The CDR3 bases are TGCGCCAGCAGCTTGACACTAGCGGGTCCCCGCAATGAGCAGTTCTTC.

CDR3 loop: CASSSPSGGTNEQFF. The CDR3 nucleotides read TGTGCCAGCAGCTCGCCCAGCGGGGGGACCAATGAGCAGTTCTTC. The rearrangement joins TRBV5-4 to TRBJ2-1, with TRBD2 matching over 9 bases. Germline V gives CDR1 SGHNT, CDR2 YYREEE (reference sequence). Germline trimming cut 3 bases from V and 6 bases from J; bases unmatched to any gene: 7. The CDR3 spans 15 residues.

This clone was observed a handful of times. J is TRBJ1-1 and V is TRBV5-1, with D unclear. Germline assignment: CDR1 SGHRS and CDR2 YFSETQ. V was trimmed by 4 bases and J by 1 base, leaving 14 bases between them. The CDR3 covers 15 residues. The CDR3, as DNA: TGCGCCAGCAGCCGATTGGGTGGAGCGAACACTGAAGCTTTCTTT. This sequence encodes CASSRLGGANTEAFF.

CDR3 region: CASSFGASGGPYNEQFF. The CDR3 region has the DNA TGTGCCAGCAGTTTTGGTGCTAGCGGGGGGCCTTACAATGAGCAGTTCTTC. The chain links TRBV5-6 to TRBJ2-1, with 11 bases fitting TRBD2. Losses at the gene ends were 5 bases for V and 4 bases for J; bases not matched to a gene: 11. This CDR3 is 17 amino acids long. The germline V gene has CDR1 SGHDT and CDR2 YYEEEE.

The chain is built from TRBV19 and TRBJ2-5, with D possibly TRBD1 on 6 matching bases. The CDR3 extends over 16 amino acids. From germline, CDR1 is LNHDA and CDR2 SQIVND (reference sequence). V lost 3 bases and J 0 bases, leaving 14 bases between the germline ends. CDR3 DNA: TGTGCCAGTAGTATTCAAGGACAGACGTACCAAGAGACCCAGTACTTC. Amino acids: CASSIQGQTYQETQYF.

The V and J genes are TRBV5-1 and TRBJ2-2, with 10 bases fitting TRBD1. The V gene end was trimmed by 6 bases and the J gene end by 6 bases; junction bases not matched to a gene: 2. The germline V gene has CDR1 SGHRS and CDR2 YFSETQ. The CDR3 is made up of 13 amino acids. CDR3 in DNA: TGCGCCAGCATGGACAGGGGGTCCGGGGAGCTGTTTTTT. Translating gives CASMDRGSGELFF.

The chain recombines TRBV29-1 with TRBJ1-5; D is uncertain. V lost 5 bases to trimming and J lost 1 base, with 6 bases between them. There are 12 residues in the CDR3. CDR1 and CDR2 from the germline V gene are SQVTM and ANQGSEA. The CDR3 nucleotides are TGCAGCGTTCTTGACAGCAATCAGCCCCAGCATTTT. Translated, it gives CSVLDSNQPQHF. The entire variable domain, with the rest obtained from reference TRBV29-1 and TRBJ1-5, is as follows: SAVISQKPSRDICQRGTSLTIQCQVDSQVTMMFWYRQQPGQSLTLIATANQGSEATYESGFVIDKFPISRPNLTFSTLTVSNMSPEDSSIYLCSVLDSNQPQHFGDGTRLSIL.

The rearrangement joins TRBV3-1 (or the pseudogene TRBV3-2) to TRBJ1-3; unclear D gene. Germline values: CDR1 LGHDT, CDR2 YNNKEL (reference sequence). The CDR3 covers 15 residues. Trimming left V 6 bases short and J 0 bases short, with 12 bases between. CDR3 in amino acids: CASSLGLSSGNTIYF. The CDR3 bases are TGTGCCAGCAGTCTCGGACTTTCCTCTGGAAACACCATATATTTT.

This chain links TRBV6-5 with TRBJ1-1, with D uncertain. Germline assignment: CDR1 MNHEY and CDR2 SVGAGI. The CDR3 length is 13 residues. Deletions cut 2 bases from V and 4 bases from J, with 8 bases between. The CDR3 loop is CASSYRVATEAFF. The CDR3 nucleotides read TGTGCCAGCAGTTACCGGGTTGCCACTGAAGCTTTCTTT.